These 19 T cell receptor beta chains share one sample of origin, sequenced in a study of T cells in Graves' hyperthyroidism and ophthalmopathy. Regions amplified from RNA transcripts were the TCR beta CDR3 regions. The primer set for the first-round RT-PCR of the TCR CDR3 was HTBI. TCRdb itself ran the multiplex PCR reads through MiXCR, one entry per CDR3 protein. This sample has around 500,000 distinct CDR3 sequences, with 11% to 15% found just once. The sequenced material came from blood. Source of these receptors: a woman in her thirties or forties with Graves' hyperthyroidism.

This clonotype has more than one count but fewer than ten. V gene TRBV6-2 or TRBV6-3 combines with J gene TRBJ2-1; 9 nucleotides line up with TRBD2. Germline V CDR1 and CDR2: MNHEY, SVGEGT. The V and J ends lost 0 bases and 8 bases, in that order; junction bases with no gene match: 11. CDR3 size: 17 residues. The CDR3 DNA reads TGTGCCAGCAGTTACTCTCTTTCTTTAGCGGGGGTCGATGAGCAGTTCTTC. It encodes CASSYSLSLAGVDEQFF.

This clonotype was observed a handful of times. This chain uses TRBV4-2 with TRBJ2-5, with 9 bases fitting TRBD1. CDR3 length equals 15 residues. CDR1 is LGHNA, CDR2 YNFKEQ, per germline. Trimming took 3 bases from V and 5 from J; bases not matched to a gene: 7. The CDR3 is CASSQEQGARETQYF. DNA of the CDR3: TGTGCCAGCAGCCAGGAACAGGGGGCCCGGGAGACCCAGTACTTC.

This chain joins TRBV6-1 and TRBJ2-6; tentative D call: TRBD1 (6 bases). The CDR3 has 15 residues. In germline, CDR1 is MNHNS, CDR2 SASEGT. Between the trimmed V and J ends, which lost 9 bases and 0 bases, there was a span of 12 bases. As DNA, the CDR3 is TGTGCCAGTCTGACAGGTTTCTCTGGGGCCAACGTCCTGACTTTC. This gives the protein CASLTGFSGANVLTF.

The sample holds many counts of this clonotype. This rearrangement joins TRBV7-9 to TRBJ1-1; 10 bases match TRBD1. Germline CDR1 SEHNR, CDR2 FQNEAQ (reference sequence). CDR3 length: 15 amino acids. The junction had 4 bases not matched to a gene; V was cut back by 6 bases and J by 0 bases. CDR3 residues: CASRQGQGMNTEAFF. The DNA of the CDR3 is TGTGCCAGCAGACAGGGACAGGGGATGAACACTGAAGCTTTCTTT.

In its sample, this clonotype was seen a few times. The chain links TRBV4-1 to TRBJ2-5, with 10 positions matching TRBD2. This CDR3 is 16 amino acids long. In germline, CDR1 is MGHRA, CDR2 YSYEKL. J lost 2 bases, V lost 4 bases, and 7 bases had no gene match. In DNA, the CDR3 is TGCGCCAGCAGCCGCCAATTAGCGGGAGGACAAGAGACCCAGTACTTC. It encodes CASSRQLAGGQETQYF.

As regards this clonotype: One end of the junction does not line up with germline, which may come from a read error. The genes are TRBV6-1 and TRBJ1-3; 7 bases align to TRBD1. Germline CDR1 and CDR2: MNHNS and SASEGT. The CDR3 extends over 14 amino acids. This chain's CDR3 is CASSGQGDGNAIYF. DNA for the CDR3: TGTGCCAGCAGTGGACAGGGAGATGGAAACGCCATATATTTT.

This clonotype was counted a few times. This rearrangement joins TRBV28 to TRBJ2-7; 7 nucleotides align to TRBD2. CDR3 length: 13 residues. Germline-derived CDR1 and CDR2 are MDHEN and SYDVKM. V was pared by 7 bases and J by 6 bases, with 9 bases of the junction left unmatched. CDR3 in amino acids: CASIFAGGSEQYF. The CDR3 DNA sequence: TGTGCCAGCATCTTTGCCGGGGGGTCCGAGCAGTACTTC.

There are many counts of this clonotype. The rearrangement links TRBV29-1 to TRBJ2-7; D is unresolved. The CDR3 is made up of 12 amino acids. CDR1 and CDR2 (germline): SQVTM, ANQGSEA. V was trimmed by 4 bases and J by 3 bases, leaving 10 bases between them. DNA of the CDR3: TGCAGCGTTGTGCAGTGGGGCTACGAGCAGTACTTC. Protein product: CSVVQWGYEQYF.

This clonotype occurred a few times. The V and J genes are TRBV5-1 and TRBJ2-5; D may be TRBD1 or TRBD2 (5 bases each). This CDR3 has 15 amino acids. V shed 4 bases and J shed 7 bases, with 20 bases lying between them. The germline CDR1 and CDR2 sequences are SGHRS and YFSETQ. The CDR3 protein is CASSAIGTLQGTQYF. CDR3 bases: TGCGCCAGCAGCGCTATAGGGACCCTGCAGGGGACCCAGTACTTC.

This clonotype was observed at least ten times. The genes are TRBV7-2 and TRBJ2-3, with TRBD2 as a possible D gene (6 bases). V gave up 2 bases and J gave up 1 base, with 16 bases separating them. This CDR3 region has 17 residues. The germline V gene encodes CDR1 SGHTA and CDR2 FQGNSA. CDR3 DNA sequence: TGTGCCAGCAGCTTAAATTTCTTCGGGGGAGGCACAGATACGCAGTATTTT. Its translation: CASSLNFFGGGTDTQYF.

This clonotype was detected only a few times. The chain combines TRBV20-1 with TRBJ2-7; D unclear. Germline V gives CDR1 DFQATT, CDR2 SNEGSKA (reference sequence). V gave up 0 bases and J gave up 2 bases, with 8 bases separating them. This CDR3 has 13 residues. CDR3: CSARDRLAYEQYF. In nucleotides, the CDR3 is TGCAGTGCTAGAGATCGCCTAGCCTACGAGCAGTACTTC.

This clonotype has ten or more counts. The chain combines TRBV6-5 with TRBJ1-1; tentative D call: TRBD1 (6 bases). The ends were cut back, 0 bases at V and 1 base at J, with 15 bases in the middle. There are 17 residues in the CDR3. Germline V gene data show CDR1 as MNHEY and CDR2 as SVGAGI. The CDR3 DNA is TGTGCCAGCAGTTACTCAGGGGGGCGCTTGGGGAACACTGAAGCTTTCTTT. Residues: CASSYSGGRLGNTEAFF.

J is TRBJ2-1 and V is TRBV10-3; 9 bases map to TRBD2. CDR1 is ENHRY and CDR2 is SYGVKD in the germline V gene. The CDR3 length is 15 residues. V was pared by 2 bases and J by 3 bases, with 2 bases of the junction left unmatched. The DNA of the CDR3 is TGTGCCATCAGTGAGAGGACTAGCGTCTACAATGAGCAGTTCTTC. Translating gives CAISERTSVYNEQFF.

This clonotype was observed many times. V is TRBV12-3 or TRBV12-4 and J is TRBJ1-1, with D tentatively TRBD1 (5 bases). The CDR3 spans 14 residues. The V end was cut by 1 base, the J end by 4 bases, with 10 bases between. The CDR3 DNA sequence: TGTGCCAGCAGTTTAGTGGGGGGTAGCACTGAAGCTTTCTTT. Its protein product is CASSLVGGSTEAFF.

At least ten counts were recorded for this clonotype. The chain combines TRBV27 with TRBJ2-1; 9 positions match TRBD2. Germline CDR1 MNHEY, CDR2 SMNVEV (reference sequence). CDR3 size: 15 residues. Trimming cost V 1 base and J 7 bases; bases outside gene matches: 5. The CDR3 region is CASSLWSSGENEQFF. The CDR3, as DNA: TGTGCCAGCAGTTTATGGTCTAGCGGGGAGAATGAGCAGTTCTTC.

The chain carries TRBV7-6 and TRBJ2-1; TRBD2 matches at 10 bases. V trimming: 4 bases; J trimming: 9 bases; junction bases outside the gene matches: 9. This CDR3 spans 15 amino acids. The germline V gene encodes CDR1 SGHVS and CDR2 FNYEAQ. CDR3: CASSSESGRATEQFF. The CDR3 bases are TGTGCCAGCAGCTCCGAGAGCGGGAGGGCCACTGAGCAGTTCTTC.

The count of this clonotype is one. The chain has TRBV19 and TRBJ2-7; D is perhaps TRBD2 (5 bases). The V end lost 4 bases, the J end lost 0 bases, and 13 bases lay between the germline ends. The germline CDR1 and CDR2 sequences are LNHDA and SQIVND (reference sequence). The CDR3 is 15 residues long. The CDR3 nucleotides read TGTGCCAGTAGTACCGCGGGCGCGAGCTCCTACGAGCAGTACTTC. Encoded protein: CASSTAGASSYEQYF.

This sequence joins TRBV19 and TRBJ1-5; D is perhaps TRBD1 (5 bases). Per germline, CDR1 LNHDA and CDR2 SQIVND (reference sequence). The V end lost 10 bases, the J end lost 2 bases, and 12 bases lay between the germline ends. CDR3 length: 13 residues. The CDR3 loop reads CATRVGGNQPQHF. The CDR3 DNA is TGTGCCACCAGGGTGGGGGGCAATCAGCCCCAGCATTTT.

This clonotype was observed at least ten times. The rearrangement uses TRBV10-1 and TRBJ2-3; 12 positions match TRBD1. This CDR3 has 15 residues. CDR1 WNHNN and CDR2 SYGVQD come from the germline V gene (reference sequence). V lost 3 bases to trimming and J lost 4 bases; unmatched junction nucleotides: 2. This chain's CDR3 is CASSEGTGGADTQYF. As DNA, the CDR3 is TGCGCCAGCAGTGAAGGGACAGGGGGCGCAGATACGCAGTATTTT.